A selection of T cell receptor beta chains follows, all from one sample in a study of naive and memory T cell subsets. MiXCR, run by TCRdb on the UMI-ligation and nested PCR reads, gives a single entry per CDR3 protein. Among roughly 36,000 distinct CDR3 sequences listed, approximately 10% were seen once. Source: skin, taken from a tuberculin skin test site. The receptors derive from an adult in good health. Each CDR3 is given without its conserved first and last residue. A D gene is named only where the DNA matches it firmly.

>TRBJ1-1|-|TRBV29-1
SVGGPTVYTEAF
>TRBJ1-5|TRBD1|TRBV20-1
SAENRGGAQPQH
>TRBJ2-1|-|TRBV7-2
ASSLAQGLYNEQF
>TRBJ2-1|-|TRBV7-2
ASSPGSYNEQF
>TRBJ2-3|TRBD2|TRBV5-6
ASSSEGPSGSADTQY
>TRBJ2-3|-|TRBV4-2
DSSQDLGEKSTDTQY
>TRBJ1-6|-|TRBV28
ASSLEQAGNNSPLH
>TRBJ1-1|TRBD1|TRBV5-1
ASRSGGSPDTEAF
>TRBJ2-3|TRBD2|TRBV2
ASRVLGGLTDTQY
>TRBJ2-5|-|TRBV19
ASSTGGETQY
>TRBJ2-1|TRBD2|TRBV28
ASSSPGTSGAYNEQF
>TRBJ2-2|-|TRBV11-3
ASSFLYTGELF
>TRBJ2-7|-|TRBV4-2
ASSQEPGTYEQY
>TRBJ2-2|-|TRBV6-1
ASSAGRYTGELF
>TRBJ1-2|-|TRBV6-5
ASSYSGTQANYGYT
>TRBJ2-7|-|TRBV5-1
ASSLETTYEQY
>TRBJ2-5|-|TRBV19
ASSIRYQETQY
>TRBJ1-5|-|TRBV20-1
SARDLSQPQH
>TRBJ1-1|-|TRBV12-3/TRBV12-4
ASTRVGEAF
>TRBJ2-1|TRBD2|TRBV12-3/TRBV12-4
ASSTGLAGVGSYNEQF
>TRBJ2-1|-|TRBV29-1
SVQLSSYNEQF
>TRBJ2-7|TRBD1|TRBV10-3
AIRRTGPVYEQY
>TRBJ2-7|-|TRBV20-1
SARDNRDSHNRAPYEQY
>TRBJ1-2|-|TRBV5-1
ASSSPGTRDGYT
>TRBJ2-3|TRBD1|TRBV29-1
SVGTGGVRTDTQY
>TRBJ2-2|-|TRBV20-1
SAQSSTGTGELF
>TRBJ1-6|-|TRBV7-2
ASSRDRDSPLH
>TRBJ2-7|TRBD2|TRBV28
ATRGETSGSYEQY
>TRBJ2-5|-|TRBV10-3
ATKGRNQY
>TRBJ2-5|TRBD2|TRBV20-1
SARPHSGGLGETQY
>TRBJ2-7|-|TRBV5-6
ASSLGWDEQY
>TRBJ1-5|-|TRBV19
ASSILGRGGQPQH
>TRBJ1-5|TRBD1|TRBV6-6
ASSSPDRGNQPQH
>TRBJ2-1|TRBD2|TRBV29-1
SVERLAGVPYNEQF
>TRBJ2-7|-|TRBV20-1
SARGVTSPYEQY
>TRBJ1-2|-|TRBV21-1
ARSKEFGGCNYGYT
>TRBJ2-7|TRBD2|TRBV7-2
ASTSGPSYEQY
>TRBJ2-2|TRBD2|TRBV20-1
SARTSGRGPGELF
>TRBJ2-1|-|TRBV5-1
ASSPRGLAGYNEQF
>TRBJ1-1|TRBD1|TRBV7-9
ASSLRQGGVTEAF
>TRBJ2-5|TRBD2|TRBV2
ASSDPGGPRETQY
>TRBJ1-2|-|TRBV7-2
ASSLDGNYGYT
>TRBJ1-1|-|TRBV7-9
ASSPTELRNTEAF
>TRBJ2-7|-|TRBV29-1
SVRPRGNEQY
>TRBJ2-1|TRBD2|TRBV20-1
SARKPGLAGIEQF
>TRBJ2-2|-|TRBV11-3
ASSLTATGELF
>TRBJ2-7|-|TRBV5-4
ASSSTPTGILGRSSYEQY
>TRBJ1-1|-|TRBV7-9
ASSSQVTEAF
>TRBJ2-7|-|TRBV6-2/TRBV6-3
ASSFRAGFSYEQY
>TRBJ2-7|-|TRBV6-5
ASSSTVFSYEQY
>TRBJ2-3|TRBD2|TRBV20-1
SARERGRESTDTQY